This entry describes one T cell receptor (beta chain). What it binds is not known. This specimen comes from a study of human T cells and chemical hapten exposure. Study in general: During the approximately 25-week study period, patients had diphenylcyclopropenone applied to the scalp every week. The study patch tested 0.01% DPC on the upper back and read results at 6 days.

TCRdb independently ran MiXCR on the RACE reads; one entry per CDR3 protein. The profile covers roughly 100,000 distinct CDR3 sequences, with approximately 36% appearing a single time and roughly 2.7% taken by the ten largest. Study-wide findings and caveats: Compared to controls, expanded TCRs made significantly more large clusters of similar CDR3s.

Time point noted: patch test 3, about 24 weeks after DPC sensitization. Treatment here: therapeutic diphenylcyclopropenone sensitization with weekly scalp DPC. Ahead of applying each patch test, blood was sampled. Germline V gene sequence: CDR1 PRHDT, CDR2 FYEKMQ (reference sequence). The CDR3 is 17 residues long. Trimming shortened V by 4 bases and J by 2 bases, and 19 bases separated the two germline ends. This sequence was found in a middle-aged man with alopecia areata. Some clones in this sample may be carry-over from other donors' samples. The genes are TRBV13 and TRBJ2-3; weak D call: TRBD2 (6 bases). Material: whole blood, obtained in connection with sensitization to the hapten diphenylcyclopropenone (DPC). Here the CDR3 DNA reads TGTGCCAGCAGCTCCCCCGGGGTAGCGGCCAACACAGATACGCAGTATTTT. Translation: CASSSPGVAANTDTQYF.